This section outlines one TCR beta chain sequence together with its context. Clones were read by immunoSEQ multiplex PCR, and TCRdb kept only the in-frame ones, dropping some. The table has 40,000 or so clones, about 92% seen once. CDR1 SGHRS and CDR2 YFSETQ come from the germline V gene. The V and J ends lost 4 bases and 8 bases, in that order; junction bases with no gene match: 12. This CDR3 contains 15 residues. This specimen belongs to a study of T cell changes during pregnancy in multiple sclerosis. V and J are TRBV5-1 and TRBJ1-2; TRBD1 aligns across 9 bases. The sequencing here drew on CD4+ T cells from peripheral blood mononuclear cells, taken in the third trimester of pregnancy. This TCR came from a female donor with multiple sclerosis, enrolled in a pregnancy study. The CDR3 DNA sequence: TGCGCCAGCAGCCCGGAGGGACAGGGACCTTCGGGCTACACCTTC. As protein: CASSPEGQGPSGYTF.